Many counts were recorded for the clone carrying this TCR beta chain. As yet, its antigen is unknown. This sample was included in a study of identical twins. General study findings and limits: Among beta out-of-frame sequences, excess sharing between twins appeared weaker.

The cDNA had a unique molecular identifier and a template-switch universal primer site. TCRdb independently ran MiXCR on the 5' RACE reads; one entry per CDR3 protein. Found here are some 560,000 distinct CDR3 sequences, roughly 9.5% of them singletons; the top ten hold roughly 3.2%. Healthy Caucasians made up all donors. The CDR3 loop spans 10 amino acids. Trimming cost V 8 bases and J 8 bases, with 7 bases left between them. Germline V gene sequence: CDR1 SNHLY, CDR2 FYNNEI. Separately, the same data were catalogued under a study of yellow fever vaccine responses in identical twins.

The sample consisted of PBMCs. The sequence came from a woman aged 18-30 years in good health. The chain employs TRBV2 and TRBJ2-1; D gene uncertain. The CDR3 region is CASGRDEQFF. CDR3 nucleotide sequence: TGTGCCAGCGGTCGGGATGAGCAGTTCTTC.